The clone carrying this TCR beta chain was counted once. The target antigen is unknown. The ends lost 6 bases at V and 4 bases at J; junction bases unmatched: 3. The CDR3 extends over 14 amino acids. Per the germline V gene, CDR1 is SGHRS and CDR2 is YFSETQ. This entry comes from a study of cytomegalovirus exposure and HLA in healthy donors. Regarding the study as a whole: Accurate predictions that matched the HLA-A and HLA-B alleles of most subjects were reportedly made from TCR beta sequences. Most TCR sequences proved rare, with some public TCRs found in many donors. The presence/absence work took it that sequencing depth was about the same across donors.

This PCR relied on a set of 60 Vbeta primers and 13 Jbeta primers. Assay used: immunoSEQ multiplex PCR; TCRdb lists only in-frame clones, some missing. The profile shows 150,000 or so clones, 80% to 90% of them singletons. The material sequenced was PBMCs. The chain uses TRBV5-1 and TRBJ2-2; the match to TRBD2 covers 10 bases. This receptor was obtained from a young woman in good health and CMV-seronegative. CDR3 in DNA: TGCGCCAGCAAAGGGACTAGCGTCACCGGGGAGCTGTTTTTT. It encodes CASKGTSVTGELFF.